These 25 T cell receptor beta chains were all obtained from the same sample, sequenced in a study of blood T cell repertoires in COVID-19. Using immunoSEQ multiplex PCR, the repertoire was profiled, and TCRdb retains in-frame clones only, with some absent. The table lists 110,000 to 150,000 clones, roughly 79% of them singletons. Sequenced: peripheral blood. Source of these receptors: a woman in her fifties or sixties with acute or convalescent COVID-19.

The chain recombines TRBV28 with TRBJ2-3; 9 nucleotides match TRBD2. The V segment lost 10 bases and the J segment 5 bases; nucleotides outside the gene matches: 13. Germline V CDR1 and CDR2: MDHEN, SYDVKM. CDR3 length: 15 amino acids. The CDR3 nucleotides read TGTGCCATCGCTAGCGGGAAGAGGGAAGTAGATACGCAGTATTTT. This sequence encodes CAIASGKREVDTQYF.

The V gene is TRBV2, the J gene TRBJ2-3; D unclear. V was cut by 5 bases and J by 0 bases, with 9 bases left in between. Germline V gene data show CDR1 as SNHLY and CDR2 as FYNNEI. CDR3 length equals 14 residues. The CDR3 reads CASSNGGSTDTQYF. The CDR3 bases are TGTGCCAGCAGTAATGGCGGTAGCACAGATACGCAGTATTTT.

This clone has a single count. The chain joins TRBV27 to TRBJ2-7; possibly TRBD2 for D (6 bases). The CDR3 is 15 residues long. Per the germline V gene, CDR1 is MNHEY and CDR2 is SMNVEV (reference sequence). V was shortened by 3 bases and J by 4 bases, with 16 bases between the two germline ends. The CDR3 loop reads CASSLAGPAIYEQYF. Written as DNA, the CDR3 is TGTGCCAGCAGTTTGGCGGGACCAGCCATATACGAGCAGTACTTC.

The CDR3 reads CASSTQPGQPQHF. As DNA, the CDR3 is TGTGCCAGCAGCACTCAACCGGGGCAGCCCCAGCATTTT. This sequence joins TRBV9 and TRBJ1-5; D not certain. This CDR3 is built from 13 residues. Germline V gives CDR1 SGDLS, CDR2 YYNGEE. The V gene lost 4 bases and the J gene lost 7 bases, with 12 bases spanning the gap.

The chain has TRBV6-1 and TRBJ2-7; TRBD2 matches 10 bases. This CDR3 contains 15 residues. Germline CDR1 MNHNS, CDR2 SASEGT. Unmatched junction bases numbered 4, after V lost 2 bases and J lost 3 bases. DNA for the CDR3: TGTGCCAGCAGTGAAACCGGGACTAGCGTCTACGAGCAGTACTTC. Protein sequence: CASSETGTSVYEQYF.

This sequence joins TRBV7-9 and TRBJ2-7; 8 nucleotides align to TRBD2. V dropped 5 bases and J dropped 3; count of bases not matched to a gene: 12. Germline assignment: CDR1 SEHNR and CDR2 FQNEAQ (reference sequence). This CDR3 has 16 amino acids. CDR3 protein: CASSPGGGAGFYEQYF. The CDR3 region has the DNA TGTGCCAGCAGCCCCGGGGGGGGCGCGGGTTTCTACGAGCAGTACTTC.

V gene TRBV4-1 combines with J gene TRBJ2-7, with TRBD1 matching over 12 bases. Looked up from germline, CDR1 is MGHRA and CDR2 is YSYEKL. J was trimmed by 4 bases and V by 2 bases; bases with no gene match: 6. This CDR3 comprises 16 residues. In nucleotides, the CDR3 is TGCGCCAGCAGCCAACCCCTGGGACAGGGGGCTTACGAGCAGTACTTC. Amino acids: CASSQPLGQGAYEQYF.

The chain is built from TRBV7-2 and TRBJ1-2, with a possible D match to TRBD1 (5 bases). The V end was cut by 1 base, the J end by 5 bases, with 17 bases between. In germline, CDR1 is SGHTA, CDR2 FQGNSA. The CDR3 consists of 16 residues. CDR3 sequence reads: CASSLDAGAVFYGYTF. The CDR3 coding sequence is TGTGCCAGCAGCTTAGATGCTGGGGCCGTCTTTTATGGCTACACCTTC.

CDR3 sequence reads: CASSLMTGFDTEAFF. As DNA, the CDR3 is TGTGCCAGCAGCTTAATGACAGGTTTCGACACTGAAGCTTTCTTT. The chain couples TRBV11-2 to TRBJ1-1, with D possibly being TRBD1 (6 bases). The germline CDR1 and CDR2 sequences are SGHAT and FQNNGV. The CDR3 runs 15 residues. V lost 2 bases and J lost 3, with 13 bases in between.

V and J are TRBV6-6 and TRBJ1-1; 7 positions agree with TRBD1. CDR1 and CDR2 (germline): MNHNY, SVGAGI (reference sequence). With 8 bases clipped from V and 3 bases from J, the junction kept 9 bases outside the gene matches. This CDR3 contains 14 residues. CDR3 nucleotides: TGTGCCAGCTATTCATCCGACAGGGACACTGAAGCTTTCTTT. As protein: CASYSSDRDTEAFF.

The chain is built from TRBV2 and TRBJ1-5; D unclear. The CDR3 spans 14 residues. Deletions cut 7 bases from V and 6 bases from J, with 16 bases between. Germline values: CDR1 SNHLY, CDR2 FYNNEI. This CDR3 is CASTAGQSGQPQHF. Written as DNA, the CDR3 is TGTGCCAGCACCGCAGGTCAGTCCGGTCAGCCCCAGCATTTT.

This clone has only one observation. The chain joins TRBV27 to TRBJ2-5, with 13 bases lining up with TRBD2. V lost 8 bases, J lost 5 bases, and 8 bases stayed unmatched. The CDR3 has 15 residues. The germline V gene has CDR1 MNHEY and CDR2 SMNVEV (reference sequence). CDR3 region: CASGLAGALGETQYF. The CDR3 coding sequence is TGTGCCAGCGGACTAGCGGGAGCCTTGGGGGAGACCCAGTACTTC.

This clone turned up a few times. This chain's CDR3 is CASIPGQGYNEQFF. The DNA of the CDR3 is TGTGCCAGCATCCCGGGACAGGGCTACAATGAGCAGTTCTTC. This sequence joins TRBV27 and TRBJ2-1, with 9 bases matching TRBD1. CDR3 size: 14 residues. After removal of 7 bases from V and 3 bases from J, the junction contained 4 bases not matched to a gene. CDR1 is MNHEY, CDR2 SMNVEV, per germline (reference sequence).

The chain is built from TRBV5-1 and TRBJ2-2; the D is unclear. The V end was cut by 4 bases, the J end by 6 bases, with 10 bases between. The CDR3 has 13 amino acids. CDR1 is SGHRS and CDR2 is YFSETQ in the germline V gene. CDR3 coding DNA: TGCGCCAGCAGCGAGAGGCGGTCCGGGGAGCTGTTTTTT. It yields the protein CASSERRSGELFF.

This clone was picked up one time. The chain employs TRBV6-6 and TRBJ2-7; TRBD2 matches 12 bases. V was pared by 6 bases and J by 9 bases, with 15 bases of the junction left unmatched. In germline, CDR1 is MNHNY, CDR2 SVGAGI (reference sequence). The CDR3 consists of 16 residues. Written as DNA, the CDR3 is TGTGCCAGCAGCCGATCACCCCGACTAGCGGGAGATTTGCAGTACTTC. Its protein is CASSRSPRLAGDLQYF.

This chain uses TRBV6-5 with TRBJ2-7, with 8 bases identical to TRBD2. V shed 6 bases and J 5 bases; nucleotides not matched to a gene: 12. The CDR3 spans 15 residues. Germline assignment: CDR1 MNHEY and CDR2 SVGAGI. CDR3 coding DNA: TGTGCCAGCAGGGTTGTGAGCGGGAGTAACCACGAGCAGTACTTC. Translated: CASRVVSGSNHEQYF.

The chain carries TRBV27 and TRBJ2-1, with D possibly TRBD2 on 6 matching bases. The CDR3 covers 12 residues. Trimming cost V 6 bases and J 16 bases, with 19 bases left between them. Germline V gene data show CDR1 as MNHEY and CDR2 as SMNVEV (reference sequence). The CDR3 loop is CASSTIGTSFFF. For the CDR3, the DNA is TGTGCCAGCAGCACTATCGGGACTTCTTTCTTCTTC.

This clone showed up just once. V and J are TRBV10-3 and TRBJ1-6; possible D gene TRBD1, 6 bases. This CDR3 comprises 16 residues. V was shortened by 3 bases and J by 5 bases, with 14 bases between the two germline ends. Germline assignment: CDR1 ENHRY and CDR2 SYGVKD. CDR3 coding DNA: TGTGCCATCAGTGAATCAGGGGTTGGCAATAATTCACCCCTCCACTTT. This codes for CAISESGVGNNSPLHF.

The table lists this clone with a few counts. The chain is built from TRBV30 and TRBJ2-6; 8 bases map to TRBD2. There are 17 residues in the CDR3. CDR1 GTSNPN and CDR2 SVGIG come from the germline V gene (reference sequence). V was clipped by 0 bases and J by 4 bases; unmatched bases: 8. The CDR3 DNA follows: TGTGCCTGGAGTGTACGGCCTAGACTAGCGGGGGCCAACGTCCTGACTTTC. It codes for CAWSVRPRLAGANVLTF.

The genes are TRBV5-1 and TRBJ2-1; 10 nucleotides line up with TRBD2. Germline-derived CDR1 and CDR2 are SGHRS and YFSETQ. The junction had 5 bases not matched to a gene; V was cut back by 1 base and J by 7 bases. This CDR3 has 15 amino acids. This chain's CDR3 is CASSLWLAGVNEQFF. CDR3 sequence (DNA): TGCGCCAGCAGCTTGTGGCTAGCGGGAGTTAATGAGCAGTTCTTC.

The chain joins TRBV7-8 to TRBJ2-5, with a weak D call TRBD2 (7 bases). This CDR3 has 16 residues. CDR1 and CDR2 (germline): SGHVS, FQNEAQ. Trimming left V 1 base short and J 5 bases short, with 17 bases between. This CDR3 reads CASSLGGGPFSETQYF. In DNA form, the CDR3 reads TGTGCCAGCAGCTTAGGCGGGGGCCCCTTCTCGGAGACCCAGTACTTC.

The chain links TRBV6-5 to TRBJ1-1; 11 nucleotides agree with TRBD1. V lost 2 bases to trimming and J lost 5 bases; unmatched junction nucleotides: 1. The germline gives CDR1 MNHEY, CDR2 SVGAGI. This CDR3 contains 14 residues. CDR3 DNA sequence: TGTGCCAGCAGTTACGGGACAGGGGGTACTGAAGCTTTCTTT. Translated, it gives CASSYGTGGTEAFF.

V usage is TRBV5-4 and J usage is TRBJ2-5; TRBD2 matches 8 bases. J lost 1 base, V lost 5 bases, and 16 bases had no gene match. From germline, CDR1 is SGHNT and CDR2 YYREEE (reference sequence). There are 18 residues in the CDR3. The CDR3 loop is CASSPGTSGNRAQETQYF. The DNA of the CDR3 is TGTGCCAGCAGTCCAGGCACTAGCGGAAATCGGGCCCAAGAGACCCAGTACTTC.

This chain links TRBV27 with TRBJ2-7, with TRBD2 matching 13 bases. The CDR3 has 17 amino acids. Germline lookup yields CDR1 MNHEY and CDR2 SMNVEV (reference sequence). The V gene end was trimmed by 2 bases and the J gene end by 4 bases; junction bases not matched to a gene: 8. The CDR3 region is CASSLRGLAGVGYEQYF. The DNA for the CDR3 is TGTGCCAGCAGTTTAAGAGGACTAGCGGGAGTAGGATACGAGCAGTACTTC.

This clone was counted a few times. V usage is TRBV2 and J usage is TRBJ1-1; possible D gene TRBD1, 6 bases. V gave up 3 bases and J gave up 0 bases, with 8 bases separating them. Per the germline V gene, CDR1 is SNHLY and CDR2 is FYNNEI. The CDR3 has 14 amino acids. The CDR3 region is CASSDNRVNTEAFF. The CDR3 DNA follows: TGTGCCAGCAGTGACAACAGGGTGAACACTGAAGCTTTCTTT. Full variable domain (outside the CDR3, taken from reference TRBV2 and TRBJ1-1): EPEVTQTPSHQVTQMGQEVILRCVPISNHLYFYWYRQILGQKVEFLVSFYNNEISEKSEIFDDQFSVERPDGSNFTLKIRSTKLEDSAMYFCASSDNRVNTEAFFGQGTRLTVV.